Shown below are 20 T cell receptor beta chains from a single sample sequenced in a study of blood T cell repertoires in COVID-19. Generated by immunoSEQ multiplex PCR, the TCRdb table keeps only in-frame clones and is missing some. The sample comprises roughly 120,000 clones, roughly four fifths of which are singletons, and under 3% rests with the top ten. Sample: peripheral blood. These receptors were obtained from a man aged 50 to 60 with acute or convalescent COVID-19.

The chain links TRBV5-5 to TRBJ1-6; 8 positions agree with TRBD1. Germline V CDR1 and CDR2: SGHKS, YYEKEE (reference sequence). The CDR3 runs to 17 residues. The ends lost 4 bases at V and 3 bases at J; junction bases unmatched: 9. The CDR3 is CASSLGQGLDYNSPLHF. The DNA of the CDR3 is TGTGCCAGCAGCCTCGGACAGGGCCTCGACTATAATTCACCCCTCCACTTT.

Remarks on this clone: This sample includes further DNA sequences coding for the same CDR3. The genes are TRBV27 and TRBJ1-3; D call uncertain. Germline V CDR1 and CDR2: MNHEY, SMNVEV (reference sequence). This CDR3 contains 14 residues. The V end lost 3 bases, the J end lost 1 base, and 7 bases lay between the germline ends. This chain's CDR3 is CASSLRGSGNTIYF. The CDR3 region has the DNA TGTGCCAGCAGTTTGAGAGGTTCTGGAAACACCATATATTTT.

This chain uses TRBV5-5 with TRBJ1-5; D might be TRBD1 (5 bases). The V gene lost 0 bases and the J gene lost 1 base, with 14 bases spanning the gap. This CDR3 is built from 17 residues. Per the germline V gene, CDR1 is SGHKS and CDR2 is YYEKEE (reference sequence). CDR3 nucleotide sequence: TGTGCCAGCAGCTTGGTGGGGACTGACACGAGCAATCAGCCCCAGCATTTT. Translation gives CASSLVGTDTSNQPQHF.

The chain has TRBV6-5 and TRBJ2-7; D possibly corresponds to TRBD1 (8 bases). V lost 5 bases to trimming and J lost 5 bases, with 16 bases between them. The CDR3 runs 14 residues. CDR1 and CDR2 from the germline V gene are MNHEY and SVGAGI. The CDR3 is CASSQWTGRDEQYF. The CDR3 region has the DNA TGTGCCAGCAGTCAGTGGACAGGGAGGGACGAGCAGTACTTC.

The V call is TRBV5-1, the J call TRBJ2-5, with a possible D match to TRBD2 (6 bases). CDR3 length: 14 amino acids. Between the trimmed V and J ends, which lost 0 bases and 5 bases, there was a span of 11 bases. Germline V gives CDR1 SGHRS, CDR2 YFSETQ. CDR3 protein: CASSLGTIGETQYF. In DNA, the CDR3 is TGCGCCAGCAGCTTGGGGACTATTGGGGAGACCCAGTACTTC.

This clone was seen only once. J is TRBJ2-6 and V is TRBV5-1; TRBD1 is a possible D gene (6 bases). The CDR3 sequence is 15 residues long. Germline values: CDR1 SGHRS, CDR2 YFSETQ. V was shortened by 3 bases and J by 2 bases, with 9 bases between the two germline ends. Here the CDR3 DNA reads TGCGCCAGCAGCTATAGGACAGCTGGGGCCAACGTCCTGACTTTC. Translation: CASSYRTAGANVLTF.

V and J are TRBV19 and TRBJ1-6; maybe TRBD1 (5 bases). The CDR3 covers 14 residues. V lost 3 bases and J lost 11, with 14 bases in between. Germline CDR1 and CDR2: LNHDA and SQIVND (reference sequence). The CDR3 DNA reads as TGTGCCAGTAGTATGAAACAGGCTGGTGCACCCCTCCACTTT. It translates to CASSMKQAGAPLHF.

This chain uses TRBV3-1 (or the pseudogene TRBV3-2) with TRBJ1-1; tentatively, D is TRBD1 (5 bases). This CDR3 spans 14 amino acids. V lost 5 bases and J 3 bases, leaving 13 bases between the germline ends. CDR1 and CDR2 from the germline V gene are LGHDT and YNNKEL (reference sequence). The CDR3 coding sequence is TGTGCCAGCAGCTTGGGGCTCCGGGACACTGAAGCTTTCTTT. It translates to CASSLGLRDTEAFF.

The J gene is TRBJ1-1, the V gene TRBV3-1 (or the pseudogene TRBV3-2); D uncertain. Deletions cut 4 bases from V and 8 bases from J, with 8 bases between. The CDR3 runs to 11 residues. CDR1 and CDR2 from the germline V gene are LGHDT and YNNKEL (reference sequence). CDR3 in DNA: TGTGCCAGCAGCCTCCGGCGGGAAGCTTTCTTT. Translation gives CASSLRREAFF.

The chain uses TRBV21-1 and TRBJ1-1. TRBV21-1 is a listed pseudogene. The CDR3 extends over 13 amino acids. The CDR3, as DNA: TGTGCCAGCAGCAAATCGGCGGGGGATGAAGCTTTCTTT. This translates into CASSKSAGDEAFF.

This clone appeared once. The J gene is TRBJ1-2, the V gene TRBV7-6; D unclear. Trimming shortened V by 1 base and J by 0 bases, and 3 bases separated the two germline ends. Germline V CDR1 and CDR2: SGHVS, FNYEAQ. CDR3 size: 13 residues. DNA for the CDR3: TGTGCCAGCAGCTTAGGGCCTAACTATGGCTACACCTTC. It yields the protein CASSLGPNYGYTF.

The chain uses TRBV14 and TRBJ1-6, with 9 bases matching TRBD1. CDR1 and CDR2 from the germline V gene are SGHDN and FVKESK. The trim removed 4 bases at V and 7 bases at J, leaving 8 bases unmatched. The CDR3 contains 16 residues. CDR3 in amino acids: CASSRIRDRANSPLHF. CDR3 sequence (DNA): TGTGCCAGCAGCCGAATCCGGGACAGGGCCAATTCACCCCTCCACTTT. The full variable domain, in which reference TRBV14 and TRBJ1-6 provide the parts outside the CDR3, is EAGVTQFPSHSVIEKGQTVTLRCDPISGHDNLYWYRRVMGKEIKFLLHFVKESKQDESGMPNNRFLAERTGGTYSTLKVQPAELEDSGVYFCASSRIRDRANSPLHFGNGTRLTVT.

This clone was observed a handful of times. This chain links TRBV11-2 with TRBJ1-5; D is perhaps TRBD1 (6 bases). V lost 5 bases, J lost 5 bases, and 16 bases lay in between. CDR1 and CDR2 from the germline V gene are SGHAT and FQNNGV. The CDR3 consists of 15 residues. This CDR3 is CASSLNWGRDQPQHF. The CDR3, as DNA: TGTGCCAGCAGCCTTAACTGGGGGCGCGATCAGCCCCAGCATTTT.

This rearrangement joins TRBV6-5 to TRBJ2-3, with D perhaps matching TRBD2 (6 bases). There are 14 residues in the CDR3. Germline CDR1 is MNHEY and CDR2 is SVGAGI. Trimming removed 8 bases from V and 4 bases from J, with 16 bases in between. The CDR3 protein is CASRGLLGADTQYF. CDR3 nucleotide sequence: TGTGCCAGCCGGGGACTGCTTGGTGCAGATACGCAGTATTTT.

The rearrangement links TRBV24-1 to TRBJ2-1; 10 bases match TRBD1. With V trimmed by 7 bases and J by 2 bases, 4 bases remained unmatched. This CDR3 contains 15 residues. Per germline, CDR1 KGHDR and CDR2 SFDVKD. The CDR3 spells CATRGQGSTYNEQFF. In nucleotides, the CDR3 is TGTGCCACCAGGGGACAGGGGTCCACCTACAATGAGCAGTTCTTC.

The chain uses TRBV28 and TRBJ1-2; 8 bases align to TRBD1. CDR1 and CDR2 (germline): MDHEN, SYDVKM. The CDR3 is 13 residues long. V was pared by 11 bases and J by 8 bases, with 13 bases of the junction left unmatched. The CDR3 DNA is TGTGCCGTGGGCGACAGGGGTGTAGGCGGCTACACCTTC. It codes for CAVGDRGVGGYTF.

V gene TRBV3-1 (or the pseudogene TRBV3-2) combines with J gene TRBJ2-5, with 7 bases lining up with TRBD2. Per the germline V gene, CDR1 is LGHDT and CDR2 is YNNKEL (reference sequence). With V trimmed by 2 bases and J by 4 bases, 4 bases remained unmatched. The length of the CDR3 is 14 residues. CDR3 loop: CASSQISGSETQYF. The CDR3 DNA reads as TGTGCCAGCAGCCAAATTAGCGGGTCAGAGACCCAGTACTTC.

The rearrangement uses TRBV19 and TRBJ1-5, with TRBD1 matching 8 bases. The CDR3 spans 16 residues. Trimming at V came to 7 bases and at J to 2 bases, leaving 10 bases not matched to a gene. CDR1 and CDR2 from the germline V gene are LNHDA and SQIVND (reference sequence). CDR3 nucleotide sequence: TGTGCCAGTACCCGGGACAGGAGTCACGGCAATCAGCCCCAGCATTTT. This gives the protein CASTRDRSHGNQPQHF.

CDR3 nucleotides: TGTGCCAGCAGCGTAGTGGGATCTTTGGGGGCACACAATGAGCAGTTCTTC. Its protein product is CASSVVGSLGAHNEQFF. V gene TRBV9 combines with J gene TRBJ2-1; D is possibly TRBD1 (6 bases). Germline CDR1 and CDR2: SGDLS and YYNGEE. This CDR3 is built from 17 residues. V lost 0 bases to trimming and J lost 5 bases, with 18 bases between them.

V usage is TRBV28 and J usage is TRBJ1-5, with 8 bases that match TRBD1. Trimming at V came to 4 bases and at J to 11 bases, leaving 1 base not matched to a gene. Germline V gene sequence: CDR1 MDHEN, CDR2 SYDVKM. This CDR3 comprises 11 residues. CDR3: CASSSDRAQHF. The CDR3 nucleotides read TGTGCCAGCAGTTCGGACAGGGCCCAGCATTTT.